Following are 5 T cell receptor beta chains from one sample sequenced in a study of blood T cell repertoires in COVID-19. Generated by immunoSEQ multiplex PCR, the TCRdb table keeps only in-frame clones and is missing some. Among roughly 260,000 clones listed, around 90% were seen once. Sequencing used peripheral blood. These receptors were collected from a woman aged 40 to 49 with acute or convalescent COVID-19.

The V call is TRBV3-1 (or the pseudogene TRBV3-2), the J call TRBJ1-3; the match to TRBD1 covers 7 bases. The CDR3 is 14 residues long. V was clipped by 5 bases and J by 4 bases; unmatched bases: 5. Germline V gene sequence: CDR1 LGHDT, CDR2 YNNKEL (reference sequence). CDR3 region: CASSSTGRGNTIYF. For the CDR3, the DNA is TGTGCCAGCAGCTCGACAGGGCGGGGAAACACCATATATTTT.

This chain uses TRBV27 with TRBJ1-5; 8 positions agree with TRBD1. Per the germline V gene, CDR1 is MNHEY and CDR2 is SMNVEV (reference sequence). V lost 5 bases to trimming and J lost 11 bases; unmatched junction nucleotides: 14. The CDR3 is made up of 15 amino acids. This CDR3 reads CASSPVSGTGRAQHF. CDR3 DNA sequence: TGTGCCAGCAGTCCAGTGTCCGGGACAGGTAGGGCCCAGCATTTT.

The chain employs TRBV6-1 and TRBJ1-4; 7 nucleotides align to TRBD1. The V segment lost 2 bases and the J segment 11 bases; nucleotides outside the gene matches: 8. The CDR3 spans 14 residues. The V gene's germline CDR1 is MNHNS and CDR2 SASEGT. The DNA of the CDR3 is TGTGCCAGCAGTGAACCGGGACAGTCCTCTAAACTGTTTTTT. It codes for CASSEPGQSSKLFF.

The chain joins TRBV2 to TRBJ1-2; weak D call: TRBD1 (6 bases). Trimming left V 6 bases short and J 3 bases short, with 20 bases between. This CDR3 region has 16 residues. The germline CDR1 and CDR2 sequences are SNHLY and FYNNEI. The CDR3 is CASRGANVMGYYGYTF. Here the CDR3 DNA reads TGTGCCAGCAGGGGGGCCAACGTTATGGGATACTATGGCTACACCTTC.

This clone came up a few times. The CDR3 DNA follows: TGTGCCAGCAGCTTGGGGCGGGGGGCAAACTACGAGCAGTACGTC. Translation: CASSLGRGANYEQYV. This sequence joins TRBV11-2 and TRBJ2-7; 8 bases map to TRBD2. The CDR3 is made up of 15 amino acids. CDR1 is SGHAT, CDR2 FQNNGV, per germline. With 3 bases clipped from V and 3 bases from J, the junction kept 7 bases outside the gene matches.